This TCR beta chain was sequenced during a study of T cell responses to AZD1222 COVID-19 vaccine. There are 15 residues in the CDR3. Germline-derived CDR1 and CDR2 are SNHLY and FYNNEI. V was pared by 7 bases and J by 1 base, with 5 bases of the junction left unmatched. Profiled with immunoSEQ multiplex PCR; TCRdb holds only in-frame clones, not every one. The sample lists roughly 120,000 clones; 85% to 95% were seen once. The study, taken as a whole, reports: Receipt of two AZD1222 doses was followed by a rise in Spike-specific TCR breadth and depth. Among those given AZD1222, only five or six were seropositive at baseline. Females made up more of the donors, who were largely white British, and clonal diversity may have come out too low. Sampling that yielded the repertoires occurred only after the peak T cell response.

This clone was seen a single time. The antigen remains unidentified. Sample: peripheral blood, taken on day 0 of AZD1222 vaccination. The chain combines TRBV2 with TRBJ2-2; 8 bases fit TRBD2. The TCR was taken from an adult in good health. Here the CDR3 reads CASTGTSGNTGELFF. The CDR3 DNA is TGTGCCAGCACCGGAACTAGCGGGAACACCGGGGAGCTGTTTTTT.